This is a list of T cell receptor beta chains from one sample in a study of T cells after posttransplantation cyclophosphamide. TCRdb's table, derived via immunoSEQ multiplex PCR, lists solely in-frame clones and lacks some. There are just under 7,500 clones in the sample, none observed a single time. Sequences were derived from PBMCs, sampled after allogeneic stem cell transplant with posttransplant cyclophosphamide. These receptors originate from a male patient in his fifties who received an allogeneic stem cell transplant from an unrelated donor, was CMV-positive, and had acute GVHD only. A subset of T cells may come from the graft donor. Each CDR3 is given with its conserved first and last residue. Fields, in order: D gene, J gene, V gene, clone size, CDR3 DNA, CDR3 protein. D genes are given only for firm matches. Clone size is shown for a subset of rows, as once, few, many or a class of expanded clone.

d_gene: TRBD1; j_gene: TRBJ2-2; v_gene: TRBV7-9; abundance: NA; CDR3nt: TGTGCCAGCAGCTTAAAACACAGGGGAGTCGGCGACACCGGGGAGCTGTTTTTT; CDR3aa: CASSLKHRGVGDTGELFF
d_gene: NA; j_gene: TRBJ1-2; v_gene: TRBV2; abundance: NA; CDR3nt: TGTGCCAGCAGTCGACAGGCGTCTAACTATGGCTACACCTTC; CDR3aa: CASSRQASNYGYTF
d_gene: NA; j_gene: TRBJ2-7; v_gene: TRBV4-2; abundance: many; CDR3nt: TGTGCCAGCAGCCAAGAACTACCAACAGGGAACTCCTACGAGCAGTACTTC; CDR3aa: CASSQELPTGNSYEQYF
d_gene: NA; j_gene: TRBJ1-2; v_gene: TRBV30; abundance: many; CDR3nt: TGTGCCTGGAGTACCTCCGCCGGGTATGGCTACACCTTC; CDR3aa: CAWSTSAGYGYTF
d_gene: TRBD1; j_gene: TRBJ1-2; v_gene: TRBV9; abundance: many; CDR3nt: TGTGCCAGCAGCGCCGGACAGGGGATTTATAGCTACACCTTC; CDR3aa: CASSAGQGIYSYTF
d_gene: TRBD2; j_gene: TRBJ2-1; v_gene: TRBV27; abundance: many; CDR3nt: TGTGCCAGCAGCCGAGGACTAGTGAGTTCCAATGAGCAGTTCTTC; CDR3aa: CASSRGLVSSNEQFF
d_gene: NA; j_gene: TRBJ2-7; v_gene: TRBV6-5; abundance: many; CDR3nt: TGTGCCAGCAAGGGGCCACCGCCCTACGAGCAGTACTTC; CDR3aa: CASKGPPPYEQYF
d_gene: NA; j_gene: TRBJ2-1; v_gene: TRBV7-2; abundance: many; CDR3nt: TGTGCCAGCCTAACGACGAACAGGCCCGATGAGCAGTTCTTC; CDR3aa: CASLTTNRPDEQFF
d_gene: NA; j_gene: TRBJ2-3; v_gene: TRBV5-6; abundance: NA; CDR3nt: TGTGCCAGCAGCTTAGGGGCTTACACAGATACGCAGTATTTT; CDR3aa: CASSLGAYTDTQYF
d_gene: NA; j_gene: TRBJ2-1; v_gene: TRBV7-9; abundance: many; CDR3nt: TGTGCCAGCAGCTTGGGCACAACTGAGCAGTTCTTC; CDR3aa: CASSLGTTEQFF
d_gene: NA; j_gene: TRBJ2-1; v_gene: TRBV5-6; abundance: few; CDR3nt: TGTGCCAGCAGCTTGTGGCCTCCCCTTAACAATGAGCAGTTCTTC; CDR3aa: CASSLWPPLNNEQFF
d_gene: NA; j_gene: TRBJ2-1; v_gene: TRBV4-1; abundance: many; CDR3nt: TGCGCCAGCAGCCAAGCCAGGGGCGCCGTAGGGCCTGGCTCCTACAATGAGCAGTTCTTC; CDR3aa: CASSQARGAVGPGSYNEQFF
d_gene: TRBD2; j_gene: TRBJ2-5; v_gene: TRBV4-1; abundance: many; CDR3nt: TGCGCCAGCAGCCAAGATCCGGGGGGTTTGAAGACCCAGTACTTC; CDR3aa: CASSQDPGGLKTQYF
d_gene: TRBD2; j_gene: TRBJ2-3; v_gene: TRBV4-2; abundance: many; CDR3nt: TGTGCCAGCAGCCCTACCCCTGGACTAGCGGGAGGAGAGGGTACAGATACGCAGTATTTT; CDR3aa: CASSPTPGLAGGEGTDTQYF
d_gene: TRBD2; j_gene: TRBJ2-3; v_gene: TRBV11-1; abundance: NA; CDR3nt: TGTGCCAGCAGCCCCGGACTAGCTACAGATACGCAGTATTTT; CDR3aa: CASSPGLATDTQYF
d_gene: NA; j_gene: TRBJ2-3; v_gene: TRBV7-8; abundance: NA; CDR3nt: TGTGCCAGCAGCTTAGCGTTGCGGGATACGCAGTATTTT; CDR3aa: CASSLALRDTQYF
d_gene: TRBD1; j_gene: TRBJ2-2; v_gene: TRBV29-1; abundance: many; CDR3nt: TGCAGCGTTGAGATTGGACGCGGGACAGGGAGCACCGGGGAGCTGTTTTTT; CDR3aa: CSVEIGRGTGSTGELFF
d_gene: TRBD1; j_gene: TRBJ1-1; v_gene: TRBV28; abundance: many; CDR3nt: TGTGCCAGCAGTTTAGTCGAGGGGGCGTCAACTGAAGCTTTCTTT; CDR3aa: CASSLVEGASTEAFF
d_gene: NA; j_gene: TRBJ2-2; v_gene: TRBV11-2; abundance: many; CDR3nt: TGTGCCAGCAGCTTAGATCGGCAGGGTGCATCGGGGGAGCTGTTTTTT; CDR3aa: CASSLDRQGASGELFF
d_gene: NA; j_gene: TRBJ1-3; v_gene: TRBV4-1; abundance: many; CDR3nt: TGCGCCAGCAGCCACCCCTCGCGGGGGACTGGAAACACCATATATTTT; CDR3aa: CASSHPSRGTGNTIYF
d_gene: TRBD1; j_gene: TRBJ2-5; v_gene: TRBV9; abundance: few; CDR3nt: TGTGCCAGCAGCGTTCGAGGGGGCTGGGGAGAGACCCAGTACTTC; CDR3aa: CASSVRGGWGETQYF
d_gene: TRBD2; j_gene: TRBJ2-7; v_gene: TRBV25-1; abundance: few; CDR3nt: TGTGCCAGCAGCCCAGCGGGGGGGGCCTCCGAGCAGTACTTC; CDR3aa: CASSPAGGASEQYF
d_gene: NA; j_gene: TRBJ2-1; v_gene: TRBV4-1; abundance: medium-sized; CDR3nt: TGCGCCAGCAGCCACGGGTGGCCCCAGTTCTTC; CDR3aa: CASSHGWPQFF
d_gene: NA; j_gene: TRBJ2-5; v_gene: TRBV7-9; abundance: few; CDR3nt: TGTGCCAGCAGCTTGATCAGGGATCAAGAGACCCAGTACTTC; CDR3aa: CASSLIRDQETQYF
d_gene: TRBD1; j_gene: TRBJ1-2; v_gene: TRBV28; abundance: many; CDR3nt: TGTGCCAGCAGTCCCCCCCGGGACAGGGGAGCTTACACCTTC; CDR3aa: CASSPPRDRGAYTF
d_gene: TRBD2; j_gene: TRBJ2-1; v_gene: TRBV27; abundance: many; CDR3nt: TGTGCCAGCAGTTTGGACGGGAGGGCGCTCTACAATGAGCAGTTCTTC; CDR3aa: CASSLDGRALYNEQFF
d_gene: NA; j_gene: TRBJ1-1; v_gene: TRBV19; abundance: many; CDR3nt: TGTGCCAGTATTCCGTATGGAGGCACTGAAGCTTTCTTT; CDR3aa: CASIPYGGTEAFF
d_gene: NA; j_gene: TRBJ1-2; v_gene: TRBV9; abundance: many; CDR3nt: TGTGCCAGCAGCGTAGACGGGGTCGATGGCTACACCTTC; CDR3aa: CASSVDGVDGYTF
d_gene: NA; j_gene: TRBJ2-4; v_gene: TRBV7-2; abundance: many; CDR3nt: TGTGCCAGCAGCTTATCTAGCGGACAGGGTAAAAACATTCAGTACTTC; CDR3aa: CASSLSSGQGKNIQYF
d_gene: TRBD1; j_gene: TRBJ1-4; v_gene: TRBV28; abundance: many; CDR3nt: TGTGCCAGCAGCGGGGGACAGTTTAATGAAAAACTGTTTTTT; CDR3aa: CASSGGQFNEKLFF
d_gene: TRBD2; j_gene: TRBJ2-1; v_gene: TRBV4-3; abundance: many; CDR3nt: TGCGCCAGCAGCCAGGGGACTAGCGGAGCTACCTACAATGAGCAGTTCTTC; CDR3aa: CASSQGTSGATYNEQFF
d_gene: TRBD2; j_gene: TRBJ2-1; v_gene: TRBV11-2; abundance: many; CDR3nt: TGTGCCAGCAGCGTTCAGAGCGGGAGTCAGTTCTTC; CDR3aa: CASSVQSGSQFF
d_gene: TRBD2; j_gene: TRBJ2-7; v_gene: TRBV7-2; abundance: many; CDR3nt: TGTGCCAGCAGCTTAGTGTGGACGGGAGGCTACGAGCAGTACTTC; CDR3aa: CASSLVWTGGYEQYF